Detailed here is one T cell receptor beta chain. This clone was picked up one time. There is no known antigen for this receptor. There are no base qualities to consult, and no much larger clone falls within one base. The sample holds other DNA sequences that translate to the same CDR3. The data were taken from a study of shared clonotypes between healthy human individuals (dated by TCRdb to 2020 to 2021). With regard to the full study: A couple of women and a few men aged 18 to 49 years were included in the cohort. To estimate repertoire size and how much clonotype sharing occurs between individuals, the study deeply sequenced the blood TCR repertoires of five healthy adults. To increase sequencing depth and limit assay-specific biases, TCR repertoire library preparation and sequencing were carried out by different laboratories using diverse techniques. Per donor, leukapheresis produced somewhere between about 0.8 and 9.5 billion PBMCs.

The donors were healthy, HIV-negative adults with no recently reported acute infections or vaccinations. Every donor was a Caucasian adult residing in Nashville, Tennessee, USA. For unsorted samples, 75 million to 100 million PBMCs were counted and genomic DNA was extracted with the QIAamp DNA Blood Mini kit. Blood was collected by leukapheresis, and PBMCs were isolated by Ficoll-Histopaque density gradient centrifugation and then cryopreserved in liquid nitrogen vapor phase. Using the deep immunoSEQ assay, multiplex PCR amplified TCR CDR3 regions from genomic DNA. Genomic DNA extracted from each cell subset was distributed evenly over all wells of several immunoSEQ 96-well plates, and each plate served as one replicate. For unsorted PBMC, roughly 330 ng genomic DNA, equal to 30,000 or so T cell genomes, was loaded into each replicate PCR. Unsorted PBMC genomic DNA was sequenced across ten immunoSEQ deep assay plates. The purified libraries were quantified using a Qubit 3.0 fluorometer, sized with a Bioanalyzer 2100, and then quantified again using the KAPA Library Quantification kit. Every immunoSEQ 96-well plate was sequenced on a separate single-read 150-cycle Illumina NextSeq 550 flow cell. The authors' analysis ran thus. Because the immunoSEQ output included only junctional sequences and no quality scores, the filtering could not be the same as the filtering used for full-length reads. To assign V/J genes and CDR3, sequences were annotated against IMGT germline references using PyIR, a Python wrapper for IgBLAST v1.9. Reads were removed for weak V/J assignments (E-value above 1e-6), missing CDR3, stop codons, out-of-frame junctions, or ambiguous translated residues. V3J clonotypes were defined as sequences sharing an identical inferred V gene, J gene, and CDR3 amino acid sequence. The percentage overlap between two repertoires was calculated by dividing the number of shared unique clonotypes by the size of the smaller repertoire. Three approaches were used to assess repertoire richness: RTK rarefaction, the Chao1 estimator, and Recon v2.1 estimates of unobserved clonotypes. TCRdb's version of the immuneACCESS table is confined to in-frame rearrangements and falls short of the full clone set. An unresolved V gene accounts for under half of the shortfall where checked; the remainder is of unknown origin. Clone size and the V and J calls come from that table; the DNA yielded D and trimming. This sample gives around 500,000 clones in total; almost 80% of them show up just once. The ten largest clonotypes hold 12% of the sample.

CDR1 is given as SGDLS and CDR2 as YYNGEE, both from the germline V gene. The CDR3 has 15 amino acids, counting the end cysteine and phenylalanine. Only the CDR3 DNA stays, 45 bases, in frame from base 1. V is shortened by 0 bases, J by 3 bases, and the region joining them spans 13 bases. The full study reports these points: Pairwise subsampling indicated that sequencing depth was expected to affect the degree of clonotype sharing among donors. Because the study included only a small number of donors, the genetic and exposure-history diversity represented was limited. Sampling was restricted to blood, and TCR repertoires in tissues likely differ from the TCR repertoires found in blood.

Sequencing was performed on PBMCs. The sequence derives from a woman in her thirties or forties in good health. Some clones in this sample may be carry-over from other donors' samples. The chain joins TRBV9 to TRBJ2-7, and perhaps TRBD2 as D gene, on 6 matching bases. For the CDR3, the sequence is CASSVEGTGSYEQYF. The DNA reads TGTGCCAGCAGCGTAGAAGGGACTGGAAGCTACGAGCAGTACTTC.